This TCR beta chain was recorded in a study of shared clonotypes between healthy human individuals. The study's findings and limits: Since donors were few, the genetic and exposure-history diversity represented was limited.

A note on this clone: The antigen is not known.

Genomic DNA of each subset was evenly split across several immunoSEQ plates. Only in-frame clones appear in the TCRdb table, and some are missing; sequencing was by immunoSEQ multiplex PCR. Of 950,000 to 1,100,000 clones listed, around 74% were seen once; the top ten hold 1.2% to 1.5%. Donors had no recently reported acute infections or vaccinations and were HIV-negative. The CDR3 totals 13 residues. Germline V gene data show CDR1 as MNHNS and CDR2 as SASEGT. V was pared by 6 bases and J by 4 bases, with 3 bases of the junction left unmatched. Specimen: memory CD4+ T cells sorted from blood. Subset: CD45RA-negative fraction. This receptor was taken from a man aged 18 to 29 in good health. V and J are TRBV6-1 and TRBJ2-5, with TRBD2 identical over 9 bases. Here the CDR3 DNA reads TGTGCCAGCAGGCTAGCGGGATTAGAGACCCAGTACTTC. It specifies CASRLAGLETQYF.